This T cell receptor beta chain was sequenced during a study of cytomegalovirus exposure and HLA in healthy donors (TCRdb year 2017). Some background on the complete study: An earlier analysis of some 620 of the donors reported approximately 280 Gb of sequence data and about 120 million unique TCR beta sequences obtained from some 200 million T cells. HLA typing covered class I and class II loci at four-digit resolution. The T cell repertoires of some 700 subjects were profiled by immunosequencing and related to cytomegalovirus serostatus. In the later analysis, no new phenotypic data were used to find candidate immune exposures; instead, reliance was placed on TCR beta sequences and their occurrence across donors. To decide whether each TCR beta V gene segment behaved as functional or pseudogenic, an earlier analysis of several hundred of the donors relied on high-throughput TCR beta sequencing. Of the roughly 400 genotyped donors, approximately 83% fell in the genetic ancestry cluster associated with self-reported Caucasian donors. Roughly 300 gigabases of sequencing data and 75 million to 85 million unique TCR sequences made up an early release that covered 500 to 700 HLA-typed donors. A later genetic analysis took genome-wide SNP genotypes for 398 of the 666 donors and used that subset as a discovery cohort. Alongside the repertoire data, information on donor age, sex, ethnicity and CMV serostatus was compiled. On average, roughly 240,000 unique TCR beta nucleotide sequences were sequenced per donor among 350 to 400 genotyped donors of the cohort, with roughly 19% of those sequences being non-productive. All discovery cohort repertoires had been generated using a single sequencing platform. Because of strong linkage in the cohort, four to six DR-DQ haplotypes were treated as single units for association and clustering. A separate validation cohort of roughly 120 different subjects was used in addition to the 666-subject first cohort. The number of typed donors differed by locus: about 620-640 for A, B, C, DRB1 and DQB1; 522 for DQA1; 606 for DPA1; and roughly 490 for DPB1. To predict cytomegalovirus infection status, the study combined high-throughput TCR immunosequencing, statistical association of individual TCRs with disease status, and machine learning. The aim of the study was to test whether cataloging public T cell receptors could identify signatures of past pathogen exposure. To study patterns of TCR occurrence, a later analysis re-analyzed previously published TCR beta repertoires from 666 donors and added high-resolution HLA genotyping. The full study reports these points: A later analysis associated 15,000 to 20,000 TCR beta sequences with specific HLA alleles at a false discovery rate of 0.05. In a later analysis, TCR association rates were found to vary across HLA loci, with the most associated TCRs seen for DRB1 alleles and the fewest for HLA-C alleles. Because HLA typing was missing for some donors at each locus, association tests included only the typed subset. A further reported finding was that TCR beta sequences accurately predicted the HLA-A and HLA-B alleles for most subjects in the first cohort. A total of roughly 160 TCR beta chains were listed by the study as associated with cytomegalovirus. When HLA alleles, especially DR and DQ, strongly co-occurred, TCR associations were difficult to assign to individual alleles. A cluster of highly shared sequence variants was judged likely to be a technical artifact of the sequencing pipeline. The presence/absence analyses assumed that sequencing depth was roughly uniform across donors, and that assumption may not be true. Most TCR sequences were seen in very few donors, while some public TCRs were found in many individuals. In a later genetic analysis, fewer N-insertions in productive TCRs were reported among donors in an Asian-associated ancestry cluster than the 666-donor mean. Because counts were too low, seventeen rarely observed V segments, including chromosome 9 orphons, were excluded from the earlier analysis of several hundred of the donors. Correlated functional status among segregating V segments might reflect linkage disequilibrium, but an unknown experimental factor could not be ruled out. According to a later analysis, most CMV-associated TCR beta chains appeared to be HLA-restricted, and the HLA associations seemed to be driven largely by CMV exposure. The cohort was sequenced for TCR beta chains only, and without alpha or paired-chain data the features that could be detected were limited. For the cohort, immune exposure information was limited to CMV serostatus. In an earlier analysis of fewer than 750 of the donors, most TCR beta V segments were observed in productive rearrangements about 87% or about 30% of the time, broadly matching IMGT annotations. In vitro tests confirmed that a few of the cytomegalovirus-associated TCR beta chains recognize cytomegalovirus antigens. Some IMGT-functional V segments, including TRBV6-2 and TRBV6-3, could not be told apart with the 87-base-pair reads, so those segments were excluded. In a later analysis, HLA-associated TCR beta chains showed more clonal expansion and lower generation probabilities than non-associated chains that were equally common. V-gene and J-gene trimming of TCR beta chains was associated with a missense DCLRE1C variant in a later genetic analysis, and the association was replicated in an independent cohort. The authors suggested that the approach could potentially be extended to other disease states and immunological phenotypes. The classifier was reported to diagnose cytomegalovirus status with high specificity and sensitivity in both the original cohort and the validation cohort. A later analysis reported that several top co-occurrence clusters appeared linked to parvovirus B19, influenza, CMV and Epstein-Barr virus.

Concerning this clone: It has no known antigen specificity. Qualities for individual bases were not recorded, and no much larger clone is one base off.

The CDR3, from cysteine to phenylalanine, totals 13 residues. The only DNA kept is the CDR3, 39 bases in frame from the first base. The germline ends are 11 bases apart after V is trimmed by 4 bases and J by 3 bases. Taken from the germline V gene, the CDR1 and CDR2 loops are SGHRS and YFSETQ. The cohort comprised 550 to 700 healthy bone marrow donors. All cohort members were sampled while nominally healthy, although unrecorded immune exposures were likely present. The donor tested CMV seropositive, placing the donor among the approximately 310 seropositive members of the cohort. Each donor provided a peripheral blood sample, and peripheral blood mononuclear cells were used for TCR beta sequencing. Genomic DNA extraction from the blood cell samples was performed with the Qiagen DNeasy Blood Extraction Kit. The protocol used for the library was the immunoSEQ multiplex PCR assay. The multiplex PCR relied on a mix of 60 forward primers for TCR Vbeta segments and 13 reverse primers for TCR Jbeta segments. The CDR3 region of rearranged TCR beta genes was amplified from genomic DNA with a multiplex PCR assay. The amplified TCR beta libraries were sequenced on the Illumina HiSeq System as 87-base-pair reads. Per the source publication's procedure: A later analysis counted about 80 million unique TCR beta chains across the 550 to 700 repertoires, and 10 million to 12 million of these chains were shared by at least two donors. To remove PCR and sequencing errors, raw reads were error-corrected and collapsed into unique sequences using a nearest-neighbor algorithm that merged closely related sequences. V, D and J gene segments were assigned by aligning CDR3 sequences to IMGT reference sequences. For a sequence to be retained, at least a six-nucleotide match to both a V gene segment and a J gene segment was required. Rearrangements were called productive when the CDR3 lacked stop codons and stayed in frame with V and J; all others were non-productive. Following IMGT convention, CDR3 was defined as the stretch from the second conserved V-encoded cysteine up to the conserved J-encoded phenylalanine. Sequences without an unambiguous match to a single V gene segment were excluded from the earlier analysis of 500 to 700 of the donors. In an earlier analysis of several hundred of the donors, V segments were called functional above 56.7% productive rearrangements and were called segregating when the between-donor standard deviation exceeded 5%. A statistical classification framework was developed to diagnose cytomegalovirus status using the catalog of TCR beta chain sequences. In a later analysis, TCR nucleotide sequences were compared against IMGT/GENE-DB human TR gene sequences so that V and J genes could be assigned. A later analysis assigned CDR3 sequences and most-parsimonious VDJ recombination scenarios with the TCRdist pipeline. In a later analysis, every TCR beta chain was defined by the combination of its CDR3 amino acid sequence and its V-gene family, and reads without a unique V-gene family were dropped. As a way to deal with suspected cross-contamination and a sequencing artifact, a later analysis dropped 592 nucleotide sequences that were highly shared and had low generation probability. In a later analysis, a clonal expansion index for each public chain was calculated from normalized within-repertoire ranks of inferred template counts. In a later analysis, generation probabilities were computed using a VDJ recombination model fitted to out-of-frame rearrangements, and the results were checked against IGoR. In a later analysis, TCR-TCR, TCR-HLA and TCR-CMV co-occurrence was scored with hypergeometric tests, and a repertoire-size bias correction was applied to TCR pairs. To estimate false discovery rates, a later analysis permuted the HLA or CMV assignments 20 times. In a later analysis, co-occurring TCRs were grouped using DBSCAN, and TCRdist sequence similarity was added for clustering within HLA-allele-positive subsets. For co-occurrence clustering, repertoires with fewer than 30,000 or more than 120,000 public chains were excluded, along with 5 or 6 repertoires with anomalous nucleotide sharing. The immuneACCESS repertoire file appears here via TCRdb, limited to in-frame rearrangements. These files lack a portion of the clones; in checked studies, under half of the deficit traces to unresolved V genes, and the cause of the others is not known. That table gives V, J and clone size, and the DNA gave D and trimming. For this sample there are 100,000 to 120,000 clones; around 77% appear just once. The top ten constitute about 5.4% of the sample.

This chain is built from TRBV5-1 and TRBJ2-7; a tentative D call is TRBD1 (5 bases match). This clonotype was obtained from a woman younger than 45 in good health and CMV-seropositive. Sequencing was carried out using PBMCs. DNA sequence: TGCGCCAGCAGCGTAAGTGACAGCTACGAGCAGTACTTC. Its translation is CASSVSDSYEQYF.